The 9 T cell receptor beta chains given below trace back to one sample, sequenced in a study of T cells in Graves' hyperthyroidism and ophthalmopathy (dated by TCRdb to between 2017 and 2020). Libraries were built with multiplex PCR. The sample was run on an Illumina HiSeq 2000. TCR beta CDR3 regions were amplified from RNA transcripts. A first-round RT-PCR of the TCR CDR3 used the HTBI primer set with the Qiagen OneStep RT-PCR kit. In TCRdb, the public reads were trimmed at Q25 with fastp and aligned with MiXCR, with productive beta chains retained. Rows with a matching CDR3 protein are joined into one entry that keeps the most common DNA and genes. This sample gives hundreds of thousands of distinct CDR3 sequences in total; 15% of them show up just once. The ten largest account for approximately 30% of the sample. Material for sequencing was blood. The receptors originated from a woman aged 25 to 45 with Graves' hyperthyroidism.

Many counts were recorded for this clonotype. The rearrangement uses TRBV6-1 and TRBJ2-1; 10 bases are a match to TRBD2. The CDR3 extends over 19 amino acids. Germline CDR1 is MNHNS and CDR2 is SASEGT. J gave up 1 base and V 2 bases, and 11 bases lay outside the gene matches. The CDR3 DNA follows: TGTGCCAGCAGTGAAAAAGTGGGTAGCGGGAGGTCTTCCTACAATGAGCAGTTCTTC. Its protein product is CASSEKVGSGRSSYNEQFF.

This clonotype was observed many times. In DNA, the CDR3 is TGCGCCAGCAGCTCGGGACATGGCTACGAGCAGTACTTC. It codes for CASSSGHGYEQYF. The chain links TRBV5-1 to TRBJ2-7; tentatively, D is TRBD1 (6 bases). CDR3 size: 13 residues. V lost 3 bases and J 3 bases, leaving 10 bases between the germline ends. Germline CDR1 reads SGHRS; CDR2 reads YFSETQ.

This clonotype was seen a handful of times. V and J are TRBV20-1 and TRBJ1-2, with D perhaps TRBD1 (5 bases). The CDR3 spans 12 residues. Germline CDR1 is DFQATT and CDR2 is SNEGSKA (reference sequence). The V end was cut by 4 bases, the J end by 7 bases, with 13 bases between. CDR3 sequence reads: CSANSRGSGYTF. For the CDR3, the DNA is TGCAGTGCTAATAGTCGGGGCAGTGGCTACACCTTC.

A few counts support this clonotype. For the CDR3, the DNA is TGCAGCGTTGCGGCTAGCACAGATACGCAGTATTTT. The encoded protein is CSVAASTDTQYF. This rearrangement joins TRBV29-1 to TRBJ2-3; D unresolved. V dropped 4 bases and J dropped 0 bases, with 5 bases sitting between them. The CDR3 spans 12 residues. Per germline, CDR1 SQVTM and CDR2 ANQGSEA.

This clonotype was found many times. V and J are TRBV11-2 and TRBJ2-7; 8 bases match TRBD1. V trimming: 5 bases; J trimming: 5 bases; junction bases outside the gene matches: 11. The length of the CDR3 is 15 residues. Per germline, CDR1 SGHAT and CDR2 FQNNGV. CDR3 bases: TGTGCCAGCAGCCTTCTGAGGACAGGGACCCACGAGCAGTACTTC. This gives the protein CASSLLRTGTHEQYF.

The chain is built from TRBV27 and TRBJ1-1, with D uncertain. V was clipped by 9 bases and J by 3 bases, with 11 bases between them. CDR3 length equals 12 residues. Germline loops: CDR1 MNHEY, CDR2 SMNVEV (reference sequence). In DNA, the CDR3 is TGTGCCAGGAGAATCAGAGACACTGAAGCTTTCTTT. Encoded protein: CARRIRDTEAFF.

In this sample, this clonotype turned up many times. The CDR3 reads CASSSRSSTDTQYF. The CDR3 DNA reads as TGTGCCAGCAGCTCTAGATCGAGCACAGATACGCAGTATTTT. The chain is built from TRBV7-3 and TRBJ2-3, with no clear D. Trimming took 4 bases from V and 0 from J, leaving 8 bases between them. This CDR3 region has 14 residues. From germline, CDR1 is SGHTA and CDR2 FQGTGA.

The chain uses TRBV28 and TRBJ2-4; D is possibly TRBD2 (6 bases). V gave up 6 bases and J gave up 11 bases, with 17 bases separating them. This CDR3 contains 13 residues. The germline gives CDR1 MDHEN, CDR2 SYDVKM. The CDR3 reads CASRSGGFPVQYF. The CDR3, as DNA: TGTGCCAGCAGGTCTGGGGGGTTCCCGGTTCAGTACTTC.

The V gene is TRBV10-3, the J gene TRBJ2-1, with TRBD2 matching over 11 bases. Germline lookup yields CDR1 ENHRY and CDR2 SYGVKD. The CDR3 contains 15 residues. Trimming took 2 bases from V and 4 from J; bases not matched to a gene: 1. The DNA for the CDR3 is TGTGCCATCAGTGAGACTAGCGGGAGTTACAATGAGCAGTTCTTC. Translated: CAISETSGSYNEQFF.